This paragraph reports one TCR beta chain. Its antigen is unknown. The repertoire was sequenced with immunoSEQ multiplex PCR; TCRdb's copy has only in-frame clones and lacks some. There are about 130,000 clones in the sample; 93% occur only once, and roughly 0.87% lies in the top ten. Germline V gene data show CDR1 as MNHEY and CDR2 as SMNVEV (reference sequence). CDR3 size: 14 residues. V shed 5 bases, J shed 8 bases, and the junction held 4 bases outside the gene matches. The data were obtained in a study of T cell responses to AZD1222 COVID-19 vaccine. The study's findings and limits: The donor cohort was predominantly white British with a female majority, and clonal diversity may have been underestimated. Researchers took repertoire samples only after the peak T cell response had come.

The TCR sequence derives from an adult in good health. Material: peripheral blood, obtained on day 0 of AZD1222 vaccination. V is TRBV27 and J is TRBJ2-2; 11 positions agree with TRBD1. CDR3 amino acids: CASSPGQGVGELFF. In DNA, the CDR3 is TGTGCCAGCAGTCCGGGACAGGGGGTTGGGGAGCTGTTTTTT.